The rows below give T cell receptor beta chains drawn from one sample of a study of blood T cells in healthy people across ages. Each CDR3 protein gets one entry after TCRdb re-called the 5' RACE reads with MiXCR. The sample comprises roughly 800,000 distinct CDR3 sequences, roughly 50% of which are singletons, and about 20% rests with the top ten. The sample taken for sequencing was blood. These receptors all come from a man younger than 45 in good health. Each CDR3 is given with its conserved first and last residue. D genes are given only for firm matches. Clone size is not always given. Where it is, it says once, few, many or a class for expanded clones.

v_call: TRBV29-1
j_call: TRBJ2-1
d_call: TRBD2
clone_size: few
cdr3_aa: CSHSLAGASYNEQFF
cdr3_nt: TGCAGCCACTCCCTAGCGGGAGCCTCCTACAATGAGCAGTTCTTC

v_call: TRBV6-5
j_call: TRBJ2-1
d_call: TRBD1
clone_size: NA
cdr3_aa: CASSPGGSTYNEQFF
cdr3_nt: TGTGCCAGCAGTCCAGGGGGTTCTACCTACAATGAGCAGTTCTTC

v_call: TRBV5-1
j_call: TRBJ2-7
d_call: NA
clone_size: NA
cdr3_aa: CASSSDSSGDEQYF
cdr3_nt: TGCGCCAGCAGCTCGGACAGTTCCGGGGACGAGCAGTACTTC

v_call: TRBV2
j_call: TRBJ2-7
d_call: NA
clone_size: once
cdr3_aa: CASSVSEQYF
cdr3_nt: TGTGCCAGCAGTGTCTCCGAGCAGTACTTC

v_call: TRBV6-1
j_call: TRBJ2-5
d_call: NA
clone_size: NA
cdr3_aa: CASSEAARKTQYF
cdr3_nt: TGTGCCAGCAGTGAAGCGGCCCGAAAGACCCAGTACTTC

v_call: TRBV20-1
j_call: TRBJ2-5
d_call: NA
clone_size: NA
cdr3_aa: CSTGTYQETQYF
cdr3_nt: TGCAGTACCGGCACATACCAAGAGACCCAGTACTTC

v_call: TRBV20-1
j_call: TRBJ2-5
d_call: NA
clone_size: few
cdr3_aa: CSARDKKETQYF
cdr3_nt: TGCAGTGCTAGGGACAAGAAAGAGACCCAGTACTTC

v_call: TRBV28
j_call: TRBJ1-2
d_call: NA
clone_size: few
cdr3_aa: CASRPPRQANYGYTF
cdr3_nt: TGTGCCAGCAGACCCCCTCGGCAGGCTAATTATGGCTACACCTTC

v_call: TRBV7-9
j_call: TRBJ1-2
d_call: NA
clone_size: NA
cdr3_aa: CASSEKQGSGYTF
cdr3_nt: TGTGCCAGCAGCGAAAAACAGGGCTCTGGCTACACCTTC

v_call: TRBV28
j_call: TRBJ2-5
d_call: NA
clone_size: once
cdr3_aa: CASSLRTVLQETQYF
cdr3_nt: TGTGCCAGCAGCTTACGGACCGTCCTCCAAGAGACCCAGTACTTC

v_call: TRBV11-2
j_call: TRBJ2-3
d_call: NA
clone_size: NA
cdr3_aa: CASSVSGIYTDTQYF
cdr3_nt: TGTGCCAGCAGCGTCTCGGGAATATACACAGATACGCAGTATTTT

v_call: TRBV13
j_call: TRBJ1-1
d_call: TRBD1
clone_size: NA
cdr3_aa: CASSSYRGLSTEAFF
cdr3_nt: TGTGCCAGCAGCTCCTACAGGGGTCTAAGCACTGAAGCTTTCTTT

v_call: TRBV30
j_call: TRBJ2-7
d_call: NA
clone_size: NA
cdr3_aa: CAWSAPGTSFCEQYF
cdr3_nt: TGTGCCTGGAGTGCCCCCGGGACCTCATTCTGCGAGCAGTACTTC

v_call: TRBV20-1
j_call: TRBJ2-1
d_call: TRBD2
clone_size: NA
cdr3_aa: CSATLGVAGGVQFF
cdr3_nt: TGCAGTGCTACCCTAGGAGTAGCGGGGGGAGTCCAGTTCTTC

v_call: TRBV29-1
j_call: TRBJ2-3
d_call: TRBD2
clone_size: few
cdr3_aa: CSGYPSQRGGQYF
cdr3_nt: TGCAGCGGGTATCCAAGTCAGCGGGGGGGGCAGTATTTT

v_call: TRBV12-3/TRBV12-4
j_call: TRBJ1-1
d_call: NA
clone_size: NA
cdr3_aa: CASREKNAAEAFF
cdr3_nt: TGTGCCAGCAGGGAAAAAAATGCCGCTGAAGCTTTCTTT

v_call: TRBV27
j_call: TRBJ1-4
d_call: NA
clone_size: NA
cdr3_aa: CASSLFGQVKGQLFF
cdr3_nt: TGTGCCAGCAGTTTATTTGGCCAGGTGAAGGGGCAACTGTTTTTT

v_call: TRBV20-1
j_call: TRBJ2-7
d_call: TRBD1
clone_size: NA
cdr3_aa: CSASPTGWDEQYF
cdr3_nt: TGCAGTGCTAGTCCGACAGGGTGGGACGAGCAGTACTTC

v_call: TRBV10-3
j_call: TRBJ1-1
d_call: NA
clone_size: NA
cdr3_aa: CAISANGGGNTEAFF
cdr3_nt: TGTGCCATCAGTGCCAATGGGGGGGGAAACACTGAAGCTTTCTTT

v_call: TRBV12-3/TRBV12-4
j_call: TRBJ2-1
d_call: TRBD2
clone_size: few
cdr3_aa: CASRASAGGRNEQFF
cdr3_nt: TGTGCCAGCAGGGCTTCAGCGGGAGGTAGAAATGAGCAGTTCTTC

v_call: TRBV11-2
j_call: TRBJ2-1
d_call: NA
clone_size: NA
cdr3_aa: CASSPGIFGSEQFF
cdr3_nt: TGTGCCAGCAGCCCGGGGATTTTTGGGTCTGAGCAGTTCTTC

v_call: TRBV6-5
j_call: TRBJ2-7
d_call: TRBD2
clone_size: NA
cdr3_aa: CASSPFAGGTYEQYF
cdr3_nt: TGTGCCAGCAGTCCCTTTGCGGGGGGGACGTACGAGCAGTACTTC

v_call: TRBV18
j_call: TRBJ2-5
d_call: TRBD1
clone_size: few
cdr3_aa: CASSPRDSQETQYF
cdr3_nt: TGTGCCAGCAGCCCCCGGGACAGTCAGGAGACCCAGTACTTC

v_call: TRBV9
j_call: TRBJ2-3
d_call: NA
clone_size: NA
cdr3_aa: CASSVTDTDTQYF
cdr3_nt: TGTGCCAGCAGCGTAACGGATACAGATACGCAGTATTTT

v_call: TRBV4-1
j_call: TRBJ1-2
d_call: TRBD1
clone_size: NA
cdr3_aa: CASSQVGTGGNYGYTF
cdr3_nt: TGCGCCAGCAGCCAAGTGGGGACAGGGGGGAACTATGGCTACACCTTC

v_call: TRBV4-2
j_call: TRBJ1-4
d_call: NA
clone_size: few
cdr3_aa: CASSQGLLDRNEKLFF
cdr3_nt: TGTGCCAGCAGCCAGGGACTGCTCGACAGGAATGAAAAACTGTTTTTT

v_call: TRBV6-5
j_call: TRBJ2-1
d_call: NA
clone_size: few
cdr3_aa: CASSYSFGEQFF
cdr3_nt: TGTGCCAGCAGTTACTCGTTCGGGGAGCAGTTCTTC

v_call: TRBV29-1
j_call: TRBJ2-1
d_call: NA
clone_size: few
cdr3_aa: CSATNTQFNNEQFF
cdr3_nt: TGCAGCGCTACGAACACCCAATTCAACAATGAGCAGTTCTTC

v_call: TRBV20-1
j_call: TRBJ2-7
d_call: NA
clone_size: NA
cdr3_aa: CSAISPVVEEQYF
cdr3_nt: TGCAGTGCTATCAGCCCCGTGGTAGAGGAGCAGTACTTC

v_call: TRBV5-1
j_call: TRBJ2-4
d_call: NA
clone_size: few
cdr3_aa: CASSLGGADIQYF
cdr3_nt: TGCGCCAGCAGCTTGGGAGGAGCGGACATTCAGTACTTC

v_call: TRBV9
j_call: TRBJ1-2
d_call: NA
clone_size: NA
cdr3_aa: CVSSVGGRLNYGYTF
cdr3_nt: TGTGTCAGCAGCGTAGGGGGACGGTTGAACTATGGCTACACCTTC

v_call: TRBV14
j_call: TRBJ2-5
d_call: NA
clone_size: NA
cdr3_aa: CASSQLALQETQYF
cdr3_nt: TGTGCCAGCAGCCAGTTAGCGCTCCAAGAGACCCAGTACTTC

v_call: TRBV7-2
j_call: TRBJ2-1
d_call: NA
clone_size: NA
cdr3_aa: CASSLVVGGTEQFF
cdr3_nt: TGTGCCAGCAGCTTAGTTGTAGGGGGGACTGAGCAGTTCTTC

v_call: TRBV29-1
j_call: TRBJ2-1
d_call: NA
clone_size: NA
cdr3_aa: CSGVEDSQFF
cdr3_nt: TGCAGCGGGGTCGAGGACAGTCAGTTCTTC

v_call: TRBV5-1
j_call: TRBJ2-5
d_call: NA
clone_size: few
cdr3_aa: CASSLGAGVGETQYF
cdr3_nt: TGCGCCAGCAGCTTGGGGGCAGGGGTTGGAGAGACCCAGTACTTC

v_call: TRBV4-3
j_call: TRBJ2-5
d_call: NA
clone_size: NA
cdr3_aa: CASSPYGSGGGLGNEQYF
cdr3_nt: TGCGCCAGCAGCCCCTATGGATCCGGGGGAGGCCTGGGGAATGAGCAGTACTTC

v_call: TRBV7-2
j_call: TRBJ2-3
d_call: NA
clone_size: NA
cdr3_aa: CASSLGGDLTDTQYF
cdr3_nt: TGTGCCAGCAGCTTAGGCGGGGACCTCACAGATACGCAGTATTTT

v_call: TRBV20-1
j_call: TRBJ2-1
d_call: TRBD2
clone_size: NA
cdr3_aa: CSAEETSGPSYNEQFF
cdr3_nt: TGCAGTGCGGAGGAAACTAGCGGGCCTTCCTACAATGAGCAGTTCTTC

v_call: TRBV10-3
j_call: TRBJ1-5
d_call: NA
clone_size: NA
cdr3_aa: CAISESVQDQPQHF
cdr3_nt: TGTGCCATCAGTGAGTCGGTCCAAGATCAGCCCCAGCATTTT

v_call: TRBV7-8
j_call: TRBJ2-7
d_call: TRBD2
clone_size: NA
cdr3_aa: CASSFSTSLEDEQYF
cdr3_nt: TGTGCCAGCAGCTTTTCGACTAGCTTGGAGGACGAGCAGTACTTC

v_call: TRBV19
j_call: TRBJ1-6
d_call: NA
clone_size: NA
cdr3_aa: CASSSPSSRAVNSPLHF
cdr3_nt: TGTGCCAGTAGTAGCCCGTCCTCTCGGGCCGTCAATTCACCCCTCCACTTT

v_call: TRBV15
j_call: TRBJ1-5
d_call: NA
clone_size: NA
cdr3_aa: CATSDRDGQPQHF
cdr3_nt: TGTGCCACCAGCGATAGGGACGGGCAGCCCCAGCATTTT